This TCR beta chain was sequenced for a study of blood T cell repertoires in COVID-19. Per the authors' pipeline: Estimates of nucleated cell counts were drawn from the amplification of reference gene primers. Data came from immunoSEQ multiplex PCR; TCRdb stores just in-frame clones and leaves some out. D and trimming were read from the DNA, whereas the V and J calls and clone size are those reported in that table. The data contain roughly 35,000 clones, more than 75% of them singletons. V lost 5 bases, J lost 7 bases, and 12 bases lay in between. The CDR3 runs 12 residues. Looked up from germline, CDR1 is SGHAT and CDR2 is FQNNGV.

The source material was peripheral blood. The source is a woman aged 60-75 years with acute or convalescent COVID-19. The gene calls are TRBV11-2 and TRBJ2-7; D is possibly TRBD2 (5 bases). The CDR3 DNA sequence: TGTGCCAGCAGCCGAGATCGAGGGGAGCAGTACTTC. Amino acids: CASSRDRGEQYF.